These 32 T cell receptor beta chains share one sample of origin, sequenced in a study of shared clonotypes between healthy human individuals. TCRdb keeps only in-frame clones here, not all; method: immunoSEQ multiplex PCR. Here the sample spans about a million clones, around three quarters being singletons. The sequencing sample was made of memory CD4+ T cells sorted from blood. The subset: CD45RA-negative fraction. Every receptor here comes from a man younger than 35 in good health.

The rearrangement links TRBV6-1 to TRBJ1-5; TRBD1 is a possible D gene (5 bases). CDR1 is MNHNS, CDR2 SASEGT, per germline. The CDR3 runs 18 residues. Trimming removed 4 bases from V and 7 bases from J, with 26 bases in between. CDR3 residues: CASSGERSSYRTLQPQHF. The DNA of the CDR3 is TGTGCCAGCAGTGGAGAACGTTCCTCCTACAGGACCCTCCAGCCCCAGCATTTT.

J is TRBJ2-6 and V is TRBV4-3; no clear D gene. Germline CDR1 reads LGHNA; CDR2 reads YSLEER. This CDR3 is built from 16 residues. V lost 0 bases and J lost 2, with 8 bases in between. The CDR3 bases are TGCGCCAGCAGCCAAGATCGGTTAACTGGGGCCAACGTCCTGACTTTC. Its translation: CASSQDRLTGANVLTF.

Only a few counts were recorded for this clone. V is TRBV7-9 and J is TRBJ1-2; D is ambiguous. V dropped 4 bases and J dropped 7 bases, with 7 bases sitting between them. The CDR3 is 11 amino acids. Germline V gene data show CDR1 as SEHNR and CDR2 as FQNEAQ (reference sequence). This CDR3 is CASSSTVGYTF. The DNA of the CDR3 is TGTGCCAGCAGCTCCACCGTTGGCTACACCTTC.

CDR3 amino acids: CASSSQGTGGSPLHF. The CDR3 DNA is TGTGCCAGCAGCTCCCAAGGGACAGGTGGTTCACCCCTCCACTTT. The chain carries TRBV7-9 and TRBJ1-6, with 8 bases identical to TRBD1. V gave up 4 bases and J gave up 9 bases; unmatched junction bases: 8. Germline V gives CDR1 SEHNR, CDR2 FQNEAQ (reference sequence). The length of the CDR3 is 15 residues.

V gene TRBV6-5 combines with J gene TRBJ1-2; D gene uncertain. Trimming stripped 1 base from V and 1 base from J, with 10 bases between. CDR3 length: 15 residues. The germline CDR1 and CDR2 sequences are MNHEY and SVGAGI. The DNA of the CDR3 is TGTGCCAGCAGTTACTTGGCGGACTATAACTATGGCTACACCTTC. It yields the protein CASSYLADYNYGYTF.

The CDR3 sequence is CASSLTFNSNQPQHF. The CDR3 DNA reads as TGTGCCAGCAGTTTAACGTTCAATAGCAATCAGCCCCAGCATTTT. V usage is TRBV27 and J usage is TRBJ1-5; D not resolved. Trimming shortened V by 2 bases and J by 0 bases, and 8 bases separated the two germline ends. Germline CDR1 is MNHEY and CDR2 is SMNVEV (reference sequence). The CDR3 extends over 15 amino acids.

This chain links TRBV18 with TRBJ2-7; perhaps D is TRBD1 or TRBD2 (5 bases each). The CDR3 length is 14 residues. The germline CDR1 and CDR2 sequences are KGHSH and LQKENI. V dropped 2 bases and J dropped 5 bases, with 13 bases sitting between them. CDR3: CASSPGTGLHEQYF. The CDR3 nucleotides read TGTGCCAGCTCACCAGGGACCGGGCTACACGAGCAGTACTTC.

The gene calls are TRBV7-9 and TRBJ2-5, with no clear D. The CDR3 runs to 15 residues. CDR1 is SEHNR and CDR2 is FQNEAQ in the germline V gene (reference sequence). V lost 5 bases to trimming and J lost 5 bases, with 18 bases between them. CDR3 loop: CASSRTSGSMETQYF. CDR3 DNA sequence: TGTGCCAGCAGCAGAACGTCGGGCTCTATGGAGACCCAGTACTTC.

This chain links TRBV11-2 with TRBJ2-2; D is unresolved. CDR3 length: 16 amino acids. The V gene lost 2 bases and the J gene lost 2 bases, with 12 bases spanning the gap. CDR1 and CDR2 (germline): SGHAT, FQNNGV. The DNA for the CDR3 is TGTGCCAGCAGCTTAAATATGCTAGTCAACACCGGGGAGCTGTTTTTT. Residues: CASSLNMLVNTGELFF. The whole variable domain, filled in from reference TRBV11-2 and TRBJ2-2, reads EAGVAQSPRYKIIEKRQSVAFWCNPISGHATLYWYQQILGQGPKLLIQFQNNGVVDDSQLPKDRFSAERLKGVDSTLKIQPAKLEDSAVYLCASSLNMLVNTGELFFGEGSRLTVL.

This chain uses TRBV14 with TRBJ2-1, with D maybe TRBD1 (5 bases). The V gene lost 8 bases and the J gene lost 6 bases, with 14 bases spanning the gap. CDR3 length equals 13 residues. Germline CDR1 SGHDN, CDR2 FVKESK. This CDR3 reads CASLSRDSNEQFF. In nucleotides, the CDR3 is TGTGCCAGCTTATCCAGGGATAGCAATGAGCAGTTCTTC.

CDR3 coding DNA: TGCGCCAGCAGCCTCCAAGCAAGCGGGTATAACACCGGGGAGCTGTTTTTT. Amino acid sequence: CASSLQASGYNTGELFF. The chain recombines TRBV10-2 with TRBJ2-2, with D possibly TRBD2 on 6 matching bases. The germline CDR1 and CDR2 sequences are WSHSY and SAAADI. Trimming took 6 bases from V and 2 from J, leaving 19 bases between them. The CDR3 sequence is 17 residues long.

This rearrangement joins TRBV23-1 to TRBJ1-5; no clear D. TRBV23-1 is an open reading frame, and its role is uncertain. V lost 5 bases and J 0 bases, leaving 8 bases between the germline ends. The CDR3 spans 14 residues. In DNA form, the CDR3 reads TGCGCCAGCAGTTCAGCTTATAGCAATCAGCCCCAGCATTTT. The encoded protein is CASSSAYSNQPQHF.

The CDR3: CASSLRQGMSPLHF. In DNA, the CDR3 is TGTGCCAGCAGCTTAAGACAGGGAATGTCACCCCTCCACTTT. The chain recombines TRBV7-2 with TRBJ1-6; 7 positions agree with TRBD1. The V and J ends lost 2 bases and 10 bases, in that order; junction bases with no gene match: 5. There are 14 residues in the CDR3. Per germline, CDR1 SGHTA and CDR2 FQGNSA.

V usage is TRBV5-4 and J usage is TRBJ2-7; the match to TRBD1 covers 9 bases. The germline gives CDR1 SGHNT, CDR2 YYREEE (reference sequence). The CDR3 length is 15 residues. V was clipped by 5 bases and J by 1 base; unmatched bases: 7. In nucleotides, the CDR3 is TGTGCCAGCAGTGTGACGGGACAGGGATCCTACGAGCAGTACTTC. Protein sequence: CASSVTGQGSYEQYF.

The CDR3 sequence: CASSVSSGGADEQFF. The CDR3 bases are TGTGCCAGCAGTGTCTCTAGCGGGGGGGCTGATGAGCAGTTCTTC. The chain has TRBV28 and TRBJ2-1; TRBD2 matches at 12 bases. Unmatched junction bases numbered 7, after V lost 5 bases and J lost 8 bases. The germline gives CDR1 MDHEN, CDR2 SYDVKM. The length of the CDR3 is 15 residues. Looking up the rest from reference TRBV28 and TRBJ2-1 gives the full variable domain: DVKVTQSSRYLVKRTGEKVFLECVQDMDHENMFWYRQDPGLGLRLIYFSYDVKMKEKGDIPEGYSVSREKKERFSLILESASTNQTSMYLCASSVSSGGADEQFFGPGTRLTVL.

J is TRBJ2-1 and V is TRBV12-5, with TRBD1 matching over 7 bases. The CDR3 runs to 16 residues. Germline V gene lookup returns CDR1 LGHNT and CDR2 FRNRAP. The V segment lost 0 bases and the J segment 6 bases; nucleotides outside the gene matches: 8. CDR3 amino acids: CASGLVQETGLNEQFF. In DNA, the CDR3 is TGTGCTAGTGGTTTGGTACAGGAGACAGGGCTCAATGAGCAGTTCTTC.

This clone appeared once. The chain is built from TRBV11-1 and TRBJ1-2; the match to TRBD1 covers 9 bases. V lost 5 bases, J lost 4 bases, and 8 bases stayed unmatched. In germline, CDR1 is SGHAT, CDR2 FQDESV (reference sequence). This CDR3 region has 15 residues. The CDR3 DNA is TGTGCCAGCAGCCAGCCCGGGACAGGGTTCTATGGCTACACCTTC. This encodes CASSQPGTGFYGYTF. Combining the CDR3 with reference TRBV11-1 and TRBJ1-2 gives the whole variable domain EAEVAQSPRYKITEKSQAVAFWCDPISGHATLYWYRQILGQGPELLVQFQDESVVDDSQLPKDRFSAERLKGVDSTLKIQPAELGDSAMYLCASSQPGTGFYGYTFGSGTRLTVV.

A single count supports this clone. The chain uses TRBV28 and TRBJ1-2; TRBD1 matches at 8 bases. The CDR3 is 17 residues long. The ends lost 1 base at V and 3 bases at J; junction bases unmatched: 10. Germline-derived CDR1 and CDR2 are MDHEN and SYDVKM. The CDR3 is CASSLLGQGKAHYGYTF. The CDR3, as DNA: TGTGCCAGCAGTTTATTAGGACAGGGTAAAGCTCACTATGGCTACACCTTC.

This rearrangement joins TRBV5-5 to TRBJ2-1; no clear D. V lost 5 bases and J lost 5, with 14 bases in between. The CDR3 is made up of 14 amino acids. Germline V lookup: CDR1 SGHKS, CDR2 YYEKEE (reference sequence). This CDR3 reads CASSSELRHNEQFF. The CDR3 DNA follows: TGTGCCAGCAGTTCTGAACTTCGACACAATGAGCAGTTCTTC. The variable domain in full, completed from reference TRBV5-5 and TRBJ2-1, reads DAGVTQSPTHLIKTRGQQVTLRCSPISGHKSVSWYQQVLGQGPQFIFQYYEKEERGRGNFPDRFSARQFPNYSSELNVNALLLGDSALYLCASSSELRHNEQFFGPGTRLTVL.

The chain links TRBV6-1 to TRBJ2-5; TRBD2 aligns across 7 bases. The CDR3 contains 15 residues. Germline CDR1 is MNHNS and CDR2 is SASEGT. V was pared by 4 bases and J by 8 bases, with 13 bases of the junction left unmatched. CDR3 nucleotide sequence: TGTGCCAGCAGTGCCTCTAGCGGCACCGGAGGAACCCAGTACTTC. Protein sequence: CASSASSGTGGTQYF.

The chain is built from TRBV5-1 and TRBJ2-3, with a tentative D call TRBD1 (6 bases). The CDR3 contains 15 residues. With 1 base removed from V and 0 bases from J, the gap between germline ends came to 9 bases. CDR1 and CDR2 from the germline V gene are SGHRS and YFSETQ. As DNA, the CDR3 is TGCGCCAGCAGCTTGCGAGGGGGAAGCACAGATACGCAGTATTTT. The encoded protein is CASSLRGGSTDTQYF. The variable domain in full, completed from reference TRBV5-1 and TRBJ2-3, reads KAGVTQTPRYLIKTRGQQVTLSCSPISGHRSVSWYQQTPGQGLQFLFEYFSETQRNKGNFPGRFSGRQFSNSRSEMNVSTLELGDSALYLCASSLRGGSTDTQYFGPGTRLTVL.

This clone was recorded once. CDR3 residues: CAIAWGSGQETQYF. The CDR3 DNA sequence: TGTGCCATAGCCTGGGGTAGCGGACAAGAGACCCAGTACTTC. The chain links TRBV7-9 to TRBJ2-5; perhaps TRBD2 as D (6 bases). The germline CDR1 and CDR2 sequences are SEHNR and FQNEAQ (reference sequence). This CDR3 region has 14 residues. V was clipped by 10 bases and J by 2 bases, with 17 bases between them.

A word on this clone: A read error is likely here: a far larger clone is one base away. The chain links TRBV5-1 to TRBJ2-7; D not certain. The length of the CDR3 is 10 residues. The V gene lost 6 bases and the J gene lost 4 bases, with 5 bases spanning the gap. The germline V gene has CDR1 SGHRS and CDR2 YFSETQ. The CDR3 loop reads CASTFYEQYF. DNA for the CDR3: TGCGCCAGCACCTTTTACGAGCAGTACTTC.

In nucleotides, the CDR3 is TGTGCCAGCAGCCCACAGCGTCTGAACACTGAAGCTTTCTTT. Translating gives CASSPQRLNTEAFF. This chain joins TRBV5-8 and TRBJ1-1, with D uncertain. From germline, CDR1 is SGHTS and CDR2 YDEGEE. The CDR3 is made up of 14 amino acids. Trimming shortened V by 4 bases and J by 0 bases, and 10 bases separated the two germline ends.

The CDR3 DNA follows: TGTGCCAGCAGCTTAGGGAGGGGGTACTCCTACGAGCAGTACTTC. Translated: CASSLGRGYSYEQYF. The V call is TRBV7-8, the J call TRBJ2-7; the D gene could be TRBD1 or TRBD2 (6 bases each). The length of the CDR3 is 15 residues. The ends were cut back, 1 base at V and 0 bases at J, with 10 bases in the middle. CDR1 SGHVS and CDR2 FQNEAQ come from the germline V gene.

The chain recombines TRBV28 with TRBJ1-1; TRBD1 is a possible D gene (5 bases). This CDR3 spans 17 amino acids. Per the germline V gene, CDR1 is MDHEN and CDR2 is SYDVKM. V was clipped by 7 bases and J by 1 base, with 22 bases between them. CDR3 sequence: CASKNGAKGPQNTEAFF. The CDR3 bases are TGTGCCAGCAAAAATGGGGCAAAAGGGCCCCAGAACACTGAAGCTTTCTTT.

The chain couples TRBV15 to TRBJ2-5; D call uncertain. The V and J ends lost 2 bases and 4 bases respectively, with 8 bases between them. There are 13 residues in the CDR3. The germline V gene encodes CDR1 LNHNV and CDR2 YYDKDF (reference sequence). CDR3 residues: CATSRTLGETQYF. DNA for the CDR3: TGTGCCACCAGCAGAACTCTAGGAGAGACCCAGTACTTC.

This chain uses TRBV5-1 with TRBJ1-1, with D possibly TRBD1 on 5 matching bases. Trimming shortened V by 4 bases and J by 5 bases, and 18 bases separated the two germline ends. Germline assignment: CDR1 SGHRS and CDR2 YFSETQ. There are 15 residues in the CDR3. CDR3 loop: CASSIGHRDGTEAFF. The CDR3 DNA reads as TGCGCCAGCAGCATCGGACACCGTGATGGTACTGAAGCTTTCTTT.

This clone was counted between two and nine times. The chain combines TRBV11-3 with TRBJ2-3, with 9 bases identical to TRBD1. J lost 1 base, V lost 8 bases, and 13 bases had no gene match. The length of the CDR3 is 17 residues. Per germline, CDR1 SGHNT and CDR2 YENEEA. DNA for the CDR3: TGTGCCAGCGGCTCCCTTCGGACAGGGGCCTGCACAGATACGCAGTATTTT. It encodes CASGSLRTGACTDTQYF. Based on the CDR3 plus reference TRBV11-3 and TRBJ2-3, the full variable domain is EAGVVQSPRYKIIEKKQPVAFWCNPISGHNTLYWYLQNLGQGPELLIRYENEEAVDDSQLPKDRFSAERLKGVDSTLKIQPAELGDSAVYLCASGSLRTGACTDTQYFGPGTRLTVL.

This sequence joins TRBV30 and TRBJ1-1; D gene ambiguous. The V gene's germline CDR1 is GTSNPN and CDR2 SVGIG (reference sequence). V lost 3 bases, J lost 5 bases, and 13 bases lay in between. The CDR3 has 13 amino acids. CDR3 residues: CAWSGGRDTEAFF. The DNA of the CDR3 is TGTGCCTGGAGCGGCGGCCGCGATACTGAAGCTTTCTTT.

This chain connects TRBV5-4 to TRBJ1-2; tentatively, D is TRBD1 (6 bases). There are 13 residues in the CDR3. Between the trimmed V and J ends, which lost 2 bases and 14 bases, there was a span of 19 bases. Germline CDR1 and CDR2: SGHNT and YYREEE (reference sequence). CDR3 DNA: TGTGCCAGCAGCTTCCTCGACAAGGGCAGGGGAACCTTC. This gives the protein CASSFLDKGRGTF.

Concerning this clone: Other DNA sequences in this sample translate to the same CDR3. This rearrangement joins TRBV5-1 to TRBJ1-4; a weak D match, TRBD1 (5 bases). Trimming stripped 2 bases from V and 7 bases from J, with 12 bases between. Germline loops: CDR1 SGHRS, CDR2 YFSETQ. This CDR3 has 14 amino acids. CDR3 sequence (DNA): TGCGCCAGCAGCTTCGGGCAGGGAGTTGAAAAACTGTTTTTT. This gives the protein CASSFGQGVEKLFF.